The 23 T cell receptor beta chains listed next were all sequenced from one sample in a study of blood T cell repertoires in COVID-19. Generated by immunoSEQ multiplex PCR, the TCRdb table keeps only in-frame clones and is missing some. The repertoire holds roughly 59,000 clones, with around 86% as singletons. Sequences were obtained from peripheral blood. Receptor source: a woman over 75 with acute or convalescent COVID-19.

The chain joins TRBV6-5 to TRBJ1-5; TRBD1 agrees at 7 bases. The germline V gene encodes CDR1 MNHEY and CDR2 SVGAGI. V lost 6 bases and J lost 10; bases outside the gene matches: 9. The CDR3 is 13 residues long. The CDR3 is CASRKNRGSPQHF. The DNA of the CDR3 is TGTGCCAGCAGAAAAAACAGGGGTTCCCCCCAGCATTTT.

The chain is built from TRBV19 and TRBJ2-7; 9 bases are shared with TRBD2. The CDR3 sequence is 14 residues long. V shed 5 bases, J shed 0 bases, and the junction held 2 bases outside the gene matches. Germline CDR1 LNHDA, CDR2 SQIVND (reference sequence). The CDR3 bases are TGTGCCAGTAGTGCTAGCGGGAACTCCTACGAGCAGTACTTC. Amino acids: CASSASGNSYEQYF.

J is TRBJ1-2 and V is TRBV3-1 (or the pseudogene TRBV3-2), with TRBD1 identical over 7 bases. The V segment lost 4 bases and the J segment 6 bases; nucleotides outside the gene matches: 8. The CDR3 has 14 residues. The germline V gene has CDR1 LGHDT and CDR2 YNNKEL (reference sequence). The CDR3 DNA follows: TGTGCCAGCAGCCCGCCGGGACAGACCCATGGCTACACCTTC. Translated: CASSPPGQTHGYTF.

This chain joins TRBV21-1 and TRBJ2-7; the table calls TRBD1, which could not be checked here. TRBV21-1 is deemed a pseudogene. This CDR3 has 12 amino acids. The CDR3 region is CATITGAHEQYF. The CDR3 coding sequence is TGTGCCACCATAACAGGGGCCCACGAGCAGTACTTC.

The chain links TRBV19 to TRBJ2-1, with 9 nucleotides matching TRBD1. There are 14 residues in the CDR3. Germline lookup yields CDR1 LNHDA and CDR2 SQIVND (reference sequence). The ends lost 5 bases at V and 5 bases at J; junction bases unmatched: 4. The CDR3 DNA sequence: TGTGCCAGTAGTCGGTGGACAGGGGACAATGAGCAGTTCTTC. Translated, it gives CASSRWTGDNEQFF.

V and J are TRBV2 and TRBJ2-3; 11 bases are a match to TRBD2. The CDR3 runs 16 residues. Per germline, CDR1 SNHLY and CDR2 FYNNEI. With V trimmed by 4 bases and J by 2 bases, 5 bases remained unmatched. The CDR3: CASSGASGGYTDTQYF. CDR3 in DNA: TGTGCCAGCAGTGGGGCTAGCGGGGGGTACACAGATACGCAGTATTTT.

In DNA form, the CDR3 reads TGCGCCAGCAGCTTGGGGACTAGCGGGAAAGAGACCCAGTACTTC. Amino acids: CASSLGTSGKETQYF. This chain joins TRBV5-1 and TRBJ2-5, with 12 positions matching TRBD2. Per the germline V gene, CDR1 is SGHRS and CDR2 is YFSETQ. This CDR3 region has 15 residues. V shed 0 bases, J shed 3 bases, and the junction held 0 bases outside the gene matches.

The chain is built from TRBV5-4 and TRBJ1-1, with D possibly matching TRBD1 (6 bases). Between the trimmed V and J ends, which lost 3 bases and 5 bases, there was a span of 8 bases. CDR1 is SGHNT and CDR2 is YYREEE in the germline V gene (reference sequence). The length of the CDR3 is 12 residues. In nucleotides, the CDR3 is TGTGCCAGCAGCTCCGGACAGACTGAAGCTTTCTTT. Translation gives CASSSGQTEAFF.

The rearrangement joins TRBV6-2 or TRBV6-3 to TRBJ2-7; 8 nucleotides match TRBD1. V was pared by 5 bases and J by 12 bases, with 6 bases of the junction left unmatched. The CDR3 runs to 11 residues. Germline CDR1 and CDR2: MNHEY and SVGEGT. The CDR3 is CASSRGDRLYF. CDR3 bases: TGTGCCAGCAGTAGGGGGGACAGGCTGTACTTC.

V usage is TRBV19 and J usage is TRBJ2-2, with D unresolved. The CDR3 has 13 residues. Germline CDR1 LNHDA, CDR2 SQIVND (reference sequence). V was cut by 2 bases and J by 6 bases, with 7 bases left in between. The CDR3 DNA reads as TGTGCCAGTAGTATAATACGGGCCGGGGAGCTGTTTTTT. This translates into CASSIIRAGELFF.

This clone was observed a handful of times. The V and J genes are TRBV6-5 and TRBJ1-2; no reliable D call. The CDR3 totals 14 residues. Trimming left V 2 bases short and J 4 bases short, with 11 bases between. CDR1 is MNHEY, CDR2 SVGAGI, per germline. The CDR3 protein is CASSYDNVGYGYTF. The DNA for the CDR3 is TGTGCCAGCAGTTACGACAACGTGGGCTATGGCTACACCTTC.

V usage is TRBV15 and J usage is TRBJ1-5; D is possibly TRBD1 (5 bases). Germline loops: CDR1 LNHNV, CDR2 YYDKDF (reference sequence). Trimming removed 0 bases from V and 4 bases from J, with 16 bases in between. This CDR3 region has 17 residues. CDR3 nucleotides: TGTGCCACCAGCAGAGATCCGGTAGGGACTAAGAATCAGCCCCAGCATTTT. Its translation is CATSRDPVGTKNQPQHF.

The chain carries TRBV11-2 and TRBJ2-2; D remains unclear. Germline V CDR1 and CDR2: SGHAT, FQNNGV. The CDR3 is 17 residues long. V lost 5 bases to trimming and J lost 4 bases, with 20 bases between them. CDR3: CASSTISLVVSTGELFF. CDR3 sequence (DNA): TGTGCCAGCAGCACAATATCCCTGGTGGTCAGCACCGGGGAGCTGTTTTTT.

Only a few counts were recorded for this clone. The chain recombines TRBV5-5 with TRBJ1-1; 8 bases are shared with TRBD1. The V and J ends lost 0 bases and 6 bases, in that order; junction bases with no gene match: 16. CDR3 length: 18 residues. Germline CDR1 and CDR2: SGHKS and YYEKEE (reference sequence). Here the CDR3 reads CASSLGTLIQGVGSEAFF. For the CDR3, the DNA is TGTGCCAGCAGCTTGGGTACGCTGATACAGGGGGTGGGCTCTGAAGCTTTCTTT.

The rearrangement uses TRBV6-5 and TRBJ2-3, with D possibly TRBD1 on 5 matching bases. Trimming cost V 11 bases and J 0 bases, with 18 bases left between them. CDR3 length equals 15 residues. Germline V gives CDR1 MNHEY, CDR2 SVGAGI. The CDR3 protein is CAVTRGAASTDTQYF. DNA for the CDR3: TGTGCCGTCACGCGTGGGGCGGCTAGCACAGATACGCAGTATTTT.

CDR3 amino acids: CASSPSRLGGQETQYF. The DNA of the CDR3 is TGTGCCAGCAGCCCGAGCCGATTGGGGGGCCAAGAGACCCAGTACTTC. The chain is built from TRBV7-3 and TRBJ2-5, with TRBD2 as a possible D gene (6 bases). From germline, CDR1 is SGHTA and CDR2 FQGTGA. V was shortened by 5 bases and J by 1 base, with 17 bases between the two germline ends. CDR3 length: 16 amino acids.

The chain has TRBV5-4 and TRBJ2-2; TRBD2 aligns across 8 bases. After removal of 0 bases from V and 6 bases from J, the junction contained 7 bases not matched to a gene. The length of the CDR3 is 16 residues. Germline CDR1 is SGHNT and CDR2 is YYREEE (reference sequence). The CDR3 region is CASSLVSGRSSGELFF. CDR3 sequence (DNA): TGTGCCAGCAGCTTGGTAAGCGGGAGATCCTCCGGGGAGCTGTTTTTT.

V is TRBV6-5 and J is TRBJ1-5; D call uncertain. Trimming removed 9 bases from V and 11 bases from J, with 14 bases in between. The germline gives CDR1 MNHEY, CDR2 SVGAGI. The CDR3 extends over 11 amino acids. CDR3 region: CASDTQIAQHF. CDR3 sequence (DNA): TGTGCCAGTGACACTCAGATAGCCCAGCATTTT.

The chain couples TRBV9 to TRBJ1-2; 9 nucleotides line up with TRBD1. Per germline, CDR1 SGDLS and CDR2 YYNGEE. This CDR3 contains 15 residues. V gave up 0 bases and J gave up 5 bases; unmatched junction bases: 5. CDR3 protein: CASSVGTGEGYGYTF. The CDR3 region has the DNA TGTGCCAGCAGCGTAGGGACAGGGGAAGGGTATGGCTACACCTTC.

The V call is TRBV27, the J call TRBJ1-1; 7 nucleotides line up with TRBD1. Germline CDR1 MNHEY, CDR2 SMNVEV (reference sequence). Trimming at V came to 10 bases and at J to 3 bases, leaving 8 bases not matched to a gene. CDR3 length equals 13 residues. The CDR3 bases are TGTGCCACCGCGACAGGGTGGGACACTGAAGCTTTCTTT. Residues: CATATGWDTEAFF.

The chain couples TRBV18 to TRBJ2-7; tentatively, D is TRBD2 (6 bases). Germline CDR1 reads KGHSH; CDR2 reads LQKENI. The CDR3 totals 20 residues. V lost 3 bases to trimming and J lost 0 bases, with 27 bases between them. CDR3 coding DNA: TGTGCCAGCTCACCCAGACCCGTTCCCAGATTACGGGAGCCCTCCTACGAGCAGTACTTC. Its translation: CASSPRPVPRLREPSYEQYF.

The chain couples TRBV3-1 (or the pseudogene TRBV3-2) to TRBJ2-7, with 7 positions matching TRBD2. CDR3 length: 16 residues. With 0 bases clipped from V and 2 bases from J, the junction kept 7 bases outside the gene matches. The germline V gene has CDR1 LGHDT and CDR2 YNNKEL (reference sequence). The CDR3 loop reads CASSQELLRGAYEQYF. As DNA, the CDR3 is TGTGCCAGCAGCCAAGAGCTATTACGGGGGGCCTACGAGCAGTACTTC.

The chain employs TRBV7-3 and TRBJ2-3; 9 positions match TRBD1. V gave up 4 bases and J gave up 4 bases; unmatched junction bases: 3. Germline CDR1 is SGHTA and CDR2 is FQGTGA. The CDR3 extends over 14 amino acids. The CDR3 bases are TGTGCCAGCAGCTCGACAGGGGGTCCAGATACGCAGTATTTT. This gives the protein CASSSTGGPDTQYF.